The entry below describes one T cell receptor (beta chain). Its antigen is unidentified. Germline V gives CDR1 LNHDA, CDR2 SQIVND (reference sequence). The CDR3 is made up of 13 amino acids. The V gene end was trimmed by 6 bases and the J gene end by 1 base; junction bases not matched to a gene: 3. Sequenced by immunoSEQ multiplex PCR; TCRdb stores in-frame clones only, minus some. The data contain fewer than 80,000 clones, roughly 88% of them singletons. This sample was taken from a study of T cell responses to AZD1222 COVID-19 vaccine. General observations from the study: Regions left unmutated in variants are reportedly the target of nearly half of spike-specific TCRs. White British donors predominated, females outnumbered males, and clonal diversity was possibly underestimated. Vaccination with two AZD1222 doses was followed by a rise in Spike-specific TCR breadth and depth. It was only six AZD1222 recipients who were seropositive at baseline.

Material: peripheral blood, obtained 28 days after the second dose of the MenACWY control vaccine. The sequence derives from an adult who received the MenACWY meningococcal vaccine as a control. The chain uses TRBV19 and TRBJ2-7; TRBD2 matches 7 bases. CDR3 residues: CASRRAGSYEQYF. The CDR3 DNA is TGTGCCAGTAGGAGAGCGGGATCCTACGAGCAGTACTTC. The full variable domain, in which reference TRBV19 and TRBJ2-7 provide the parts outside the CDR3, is DGGITQSPKYLFRKEGQNVTLSCEQNLNHDAMYWYRQDPGQGLRLIYYSQIVNDFQKGDIAEGYSVSREKKESFPLTVTSAQKNPTAFYLCASRRAGSYEQYFGPGTRLTVT.